Sequencing of this T cell receptor (beta chain) was carried out in a study of T cell responses to AZD1222 COVID-19 vaccine (dated by TCRdb to about 2021). Regarding the complete study: A total of approximately 250 trial participants underwent TCR sequencing, of whom about 200 had received two doses of AZD1222 and roughly 26 had received two doses of the MenACWY control vaccine. Trial participants were enrolled into age subgroups of 18-55, 56-69 and 70-plus years, which contained roughly 150, 30 and 60 TCR-sequenced participants, respectively. The paper as a whole reports these results and caveats: The vaccine-associated CD4 TCRs covered the entire spike protein, and the dominant responses fell in regions 160-218 and 743-854. Spike-specific TCR breadth and depth rose significantly after two AZD1222 doses compared with day 0 and with MenACWY recipients. Reportedly, close to half of the unique spike-specific TCRs recognized epitopes lying outside the regions that are mutated in the B.1.351 and B.1.1.7 variants. Because no day 14 peak-response samples were available, the repertoires could be characterized only after the peak T cell response. The 56-69-year group was small, and its depth increase did not reach significance, likely because of low power. Most participants were white British and females outnumbered males, and the authors suggested that clonal diversity may have been underestimated. Conclusions about previously exposed vaccinees were limited because only a handful of AZD1222 recipients were SARS-CoV-2 seropositive at baseline.

What this sample's time point label stands for: about 28 days (+/-7) after the second vaccine dose. This sample's treatment or condition label indicates: meningococcal conjugate vaccine given as trial control. Vaccinee samples were obtained from the UK trials COV001 and COV002, which included a single-blind randomized controlled phase 2/3 trial of AZD1222 (ChAdOx1 nCoV-19) in healthy adults. Trial participant PBMC samples were collected at day 0 and day 28 after the second dose for TCRbeta chain sequencing. Note on this clone: Its recognized antigen is unknown. Per-nucleotide qualities are absent, and no much larger clonotype sits a single base away.

The CDR3 regions of human TCRbeta chains were analyzed by immunosequencing. Turning to the authors' computational methods: Repertoire TCRs were matched against a reference library of SARS-CoV-2-specific TCRs generated with the MIRA antigen-specificity platform. Breadth meant the fraction of unique TCRs that were SARS-CoV-2-associated, whereas depth meant the fraction of total T cells that were SARS-CoV-2-associated. Using the MIRA data, each spike-specific TCR was assigned both to the spike region to which the TCR was reactive and to a CD4 or CD8 class. Log10-transformed breadth and depth values were compared by one-way ANOVA with Sidak's multiple comparisons tests. This immuneACCESS table, as held by TCRdb, lists in-frame sequences with V and J called but not all clones. Of the missing ones, under half trace to an unresolved V gene in checked studies; the others have no known cause. That table furnishes V, J and clone size, whereas the DNA furnished D and trimming. This sample has approximately 180,000 clones in its table, and approximately 92% of those were observed once. Roughly 4% of the sample goes to the ten largest clones.

The CDR3 has 13 amino acids, counting the end cysteine and phenylalanine. Just the 39-base CDR3 DNA is kept, in frame starting at base 1. The trim is 2 bases for V and 2 bases for J, with a gap of 7 bases between the germline ends. For CDR1 and CDR2, the germline V gene lists SNHLY and FYNNEI. Specimen: peripheral blood, collected 28 days after the second dose of the MenACWY control vaccine. The receptor comes from an adult who received the MenACWY meningococcal vaccine as a control. The V gene is TRBV2 and the J gene is TRBJ2-7, with no confidently assigned D gene. The base sequence is TGTGCCAGCAGTGAAATCTACCCCTACGAGCAGTACTTC. The translation is CASSEIYPYEQYF.